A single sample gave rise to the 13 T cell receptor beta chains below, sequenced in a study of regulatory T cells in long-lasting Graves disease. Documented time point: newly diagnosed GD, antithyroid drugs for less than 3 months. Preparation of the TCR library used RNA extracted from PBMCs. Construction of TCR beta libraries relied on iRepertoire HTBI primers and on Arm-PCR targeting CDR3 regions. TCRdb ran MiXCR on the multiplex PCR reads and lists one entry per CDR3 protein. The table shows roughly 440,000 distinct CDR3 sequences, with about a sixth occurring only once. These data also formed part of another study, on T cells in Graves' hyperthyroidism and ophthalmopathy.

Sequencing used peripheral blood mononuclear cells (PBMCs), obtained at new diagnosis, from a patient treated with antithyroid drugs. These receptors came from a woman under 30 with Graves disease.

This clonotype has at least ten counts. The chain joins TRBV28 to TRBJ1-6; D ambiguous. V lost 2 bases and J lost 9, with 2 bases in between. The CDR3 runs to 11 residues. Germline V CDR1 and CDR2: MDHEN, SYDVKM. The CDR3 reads CASSLSSPLHF. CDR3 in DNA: TGTGCCAGCAGTTTAAGTTCACCCCTCCACTTT.

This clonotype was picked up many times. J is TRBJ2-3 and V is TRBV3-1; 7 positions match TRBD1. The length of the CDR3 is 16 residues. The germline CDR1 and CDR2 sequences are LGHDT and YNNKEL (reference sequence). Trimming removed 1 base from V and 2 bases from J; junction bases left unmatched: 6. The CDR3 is CASSQAGTANTDTQYF. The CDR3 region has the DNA TGTGCCAGCAGCCAAGCCGGGACAGCGAACACAGATACGCAGTATTTT.

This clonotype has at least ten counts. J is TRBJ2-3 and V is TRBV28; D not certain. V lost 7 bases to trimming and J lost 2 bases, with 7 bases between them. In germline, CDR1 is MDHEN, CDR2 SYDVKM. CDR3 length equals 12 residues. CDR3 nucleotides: TGTGCCAGCACCCCTTCCACAGATACGCAGTATTTT. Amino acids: CASTPSTDTQYF.

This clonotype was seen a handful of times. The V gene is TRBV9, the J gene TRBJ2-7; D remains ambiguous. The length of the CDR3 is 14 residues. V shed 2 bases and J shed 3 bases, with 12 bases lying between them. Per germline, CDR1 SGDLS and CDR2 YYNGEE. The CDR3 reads CASSVRHEDYEQYF. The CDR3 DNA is TGTGCCAGCAGCGTCCGACATGAGGACTACGAGCAGTACTTC. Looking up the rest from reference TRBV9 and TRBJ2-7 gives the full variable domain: DSGVTQTPKHLITATGQRVTLRCSPRSGDLSVYWYQQSLDQGLQFLIQYYNGEERAKGNILERFSAQQFPDLHSELNLSSLELGDSALYFCASSVRHEDYEQYFGPGTRLTVT.

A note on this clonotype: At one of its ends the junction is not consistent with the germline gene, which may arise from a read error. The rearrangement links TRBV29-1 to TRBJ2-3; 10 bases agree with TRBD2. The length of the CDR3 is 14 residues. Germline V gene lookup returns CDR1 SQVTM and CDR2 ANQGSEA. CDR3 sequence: CNVAKREGTDTQYF. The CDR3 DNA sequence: TGCAACGTTGCCAAGCGGGAGGGTACAGATACGCAGTATTTT.

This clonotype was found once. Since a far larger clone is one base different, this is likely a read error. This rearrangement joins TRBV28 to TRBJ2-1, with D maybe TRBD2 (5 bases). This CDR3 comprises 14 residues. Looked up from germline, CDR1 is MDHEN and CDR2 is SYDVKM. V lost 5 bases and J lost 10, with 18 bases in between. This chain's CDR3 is CASSPHAISGEQFF. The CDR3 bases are TGTGCCAGCAGTCCTCACGCGATCTCGGGGGAGCAGTTCTTC.

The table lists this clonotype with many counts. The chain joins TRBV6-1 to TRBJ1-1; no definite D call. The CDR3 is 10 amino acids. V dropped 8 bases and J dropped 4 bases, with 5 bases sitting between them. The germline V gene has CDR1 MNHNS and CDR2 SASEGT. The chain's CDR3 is CASWGTEAFF. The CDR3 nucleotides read TGTGCCAGCTGGGGCACTGAAGCTTTCTTT.

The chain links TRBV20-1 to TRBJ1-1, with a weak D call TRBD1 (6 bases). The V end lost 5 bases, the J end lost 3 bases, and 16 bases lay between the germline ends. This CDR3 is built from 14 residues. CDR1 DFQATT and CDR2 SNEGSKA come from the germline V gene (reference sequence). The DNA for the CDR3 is TGCAGTGCTGTCCTAAGGCGGGGGCACACTGAAGCTTTCTTT. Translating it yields CSAVLRRGHTEAFF.

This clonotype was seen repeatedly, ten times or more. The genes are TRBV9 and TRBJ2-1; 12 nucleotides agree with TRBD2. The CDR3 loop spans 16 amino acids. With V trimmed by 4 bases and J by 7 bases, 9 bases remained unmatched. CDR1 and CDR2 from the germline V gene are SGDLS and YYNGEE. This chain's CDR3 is CASSPLAGGPLNEQFF. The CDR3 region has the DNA TGTGCCAGCAGCCCCCTAGCGGGAGGGCCTTTGAATGAGCAGTTCTTC.

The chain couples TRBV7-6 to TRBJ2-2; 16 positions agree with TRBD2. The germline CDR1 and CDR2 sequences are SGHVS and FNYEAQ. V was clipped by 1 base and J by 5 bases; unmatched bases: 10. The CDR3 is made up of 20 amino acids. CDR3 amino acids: CASSLDGTSGRAQLTGELFF. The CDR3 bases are TGTGCCAGCAGCTTAGACGGGACTAGCGGGAGGGCCCAACTGACCGGGGAGCTGTTTTTT. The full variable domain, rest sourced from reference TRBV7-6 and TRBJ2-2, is GAGVSQSPRYKVTKRGQDVALRCDPISGHVSLYWYRQALGQGPEFLTYFNYEAQQDKSGLPNDRFSAERPEGSISTLTIQRTEQRDSAMYRCASSLDGTSGRAQLTGELFFGEGSRLTVL.

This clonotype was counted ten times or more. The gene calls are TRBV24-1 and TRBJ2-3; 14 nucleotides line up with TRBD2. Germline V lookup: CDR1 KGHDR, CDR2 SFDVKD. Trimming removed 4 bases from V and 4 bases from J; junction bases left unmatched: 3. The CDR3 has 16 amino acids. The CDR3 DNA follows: TGTGCCACCAGTGAAGCGGGACTAGCGGGAGCAGATACGCAGTATTTT. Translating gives CATSEAGLAGADTQYF.

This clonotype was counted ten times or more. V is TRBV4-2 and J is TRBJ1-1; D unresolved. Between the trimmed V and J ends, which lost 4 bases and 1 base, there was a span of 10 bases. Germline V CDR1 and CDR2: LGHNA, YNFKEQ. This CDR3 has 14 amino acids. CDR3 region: CASSLESTNTEAFF. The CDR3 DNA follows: TGTGCCAGCAGCCTGGAAAGCACGAACACTGAAGCTTTCTTT.

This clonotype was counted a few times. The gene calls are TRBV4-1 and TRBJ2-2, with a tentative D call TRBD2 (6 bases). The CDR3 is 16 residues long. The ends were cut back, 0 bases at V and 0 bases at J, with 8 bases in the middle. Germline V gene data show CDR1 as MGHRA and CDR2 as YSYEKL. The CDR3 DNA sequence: TGCGCCAGCAGCCAAGACGCGGGGTCGAACACCGGGGAGCTGTTTTTT. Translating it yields CASSQDAGSNTGELFF.